The source of this T cell receptor (beta chain) is a study of shared clonotypes between healthy human individuals. Deep-level settings were used for running the assay. Repertoires were generated with immunoSEQ multiplex PCR, while TCRdb's copy carries only in-frame clones and drops some. The repertoire includes roughly 2,000,000 clones, about 95% of them detected once, and 1% to 1.5% sits in the top ten. J was trimmed by 4 bases and V by 4 bases; bases with no gene match: 17. This CDR3 has 18 residues. The germline gives CDR1 MNHEY, CDR2 SMNVEV (reference sequence). CD45RO-negative, CCR7-selected cells formed the naive CD8 fraction, which excluded terminally differentiated effector memory CD45RA+ cells.

The sample comprised naive CD8+ T cells sorted from blood. V gene TRBV27 combines with J gene TRBJ1-2; 8 bases are a match to TRBD1. This clonotype was sampled from a man aged 18 to 29 in good health. The CDR3 protein is CASSSQGAGIPDPYGYTF. In DNA, the CDR3 is TGTGCCAGCAGTTCCCAGGGGGCTGGGATACCGGACCCCTATGGCTACACCTTC.